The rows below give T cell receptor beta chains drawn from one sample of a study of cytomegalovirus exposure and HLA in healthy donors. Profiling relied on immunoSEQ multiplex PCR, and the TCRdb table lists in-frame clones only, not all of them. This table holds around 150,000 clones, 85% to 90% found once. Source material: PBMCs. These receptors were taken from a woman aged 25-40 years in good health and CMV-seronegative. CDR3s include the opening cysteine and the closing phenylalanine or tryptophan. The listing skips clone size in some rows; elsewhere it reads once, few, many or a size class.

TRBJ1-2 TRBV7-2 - CASSSNYGYTF
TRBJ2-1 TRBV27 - CASSFLQGGEQFF
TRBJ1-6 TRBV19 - CASMDSSYNSPLHF
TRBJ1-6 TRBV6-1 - CASSDVARSPLHF
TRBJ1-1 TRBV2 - CASVRGALNTEAFF
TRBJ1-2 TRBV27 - CASSLRRGGRDGYTF
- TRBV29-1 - CSVQQSRGGRAYEQYF
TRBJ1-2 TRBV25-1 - CASSDRLAGGSYGYTF
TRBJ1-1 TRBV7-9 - CASSSSFGGEAFF
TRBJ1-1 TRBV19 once CASIRQGRANTEAFF
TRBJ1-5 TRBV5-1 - CASSLGGESNQPQHF
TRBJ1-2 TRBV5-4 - CASSRGTVGHGYTF
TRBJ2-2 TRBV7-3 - CASSLRAGTSGTNTGELFF
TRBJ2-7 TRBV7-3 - CASSLTPLRTSGYTYEQYF
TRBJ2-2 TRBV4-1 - CASSQHIGDTGELFF
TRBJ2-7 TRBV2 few CASSPIPGLGSYEQYF
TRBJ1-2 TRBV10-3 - CAIRPTASNYGYTF
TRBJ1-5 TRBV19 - CASTKTGSVPNQPQHF
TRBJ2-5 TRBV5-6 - CASSFLQKQETQYF
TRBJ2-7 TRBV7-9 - CASSAGDGRPRAYEQYF
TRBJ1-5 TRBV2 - CASSLPRGGGLNSNQPQHF
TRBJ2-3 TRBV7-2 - CASSSGTGQGTQYF
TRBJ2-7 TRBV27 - CASSLGRGHEQYF
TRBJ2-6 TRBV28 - CASSTWTSGGHSGANVLTF
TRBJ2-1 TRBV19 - CASSQGARTSGEQFF
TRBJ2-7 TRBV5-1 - CASKTTGTANEQYF
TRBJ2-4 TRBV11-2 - CASRPGQGNIQYF
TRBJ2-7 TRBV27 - CASRSLGRQGSYEQYF
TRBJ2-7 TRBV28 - CASRDRLATWYEQYF
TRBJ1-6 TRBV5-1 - CASRDTDNSPLHF
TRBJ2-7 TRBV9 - CASNALAGGGEQYF
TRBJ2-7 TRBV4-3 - CASSPPHGLAGSTHEQYF
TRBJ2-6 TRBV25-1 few CASSDSTGESSGANVLTF
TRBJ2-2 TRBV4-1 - CASSQQGQGIGELFF
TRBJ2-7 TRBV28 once CAGGQGYEQYF
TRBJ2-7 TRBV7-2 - CASSLDMGGGYEQYF
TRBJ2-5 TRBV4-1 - CASSHRVTRMETQYF
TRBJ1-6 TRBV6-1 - CASSGQTNSPLHF
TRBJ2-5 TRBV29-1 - CSVDIVPQETQYF
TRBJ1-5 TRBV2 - CASSEGLYSNQPQHF
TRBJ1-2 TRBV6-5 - CASRIGGPSYGYTF
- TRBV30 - CAWSIYYEQYF
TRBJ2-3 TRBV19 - CASSIGPDITDTQYF
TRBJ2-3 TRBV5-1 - CASSLVGGAGDTQYF
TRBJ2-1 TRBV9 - CASSVGTGHEQFF
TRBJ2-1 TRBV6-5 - CASPAGGSYNEQFF
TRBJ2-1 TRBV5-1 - CASSLRDRATNEQFF
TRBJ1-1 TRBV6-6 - CASSYPTGGHVTEAFF
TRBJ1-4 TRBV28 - CASSRTGSVYEKLFF
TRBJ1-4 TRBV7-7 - CASSFRDREFEKLFF
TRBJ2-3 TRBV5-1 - CATSPSGEYSDTQYF